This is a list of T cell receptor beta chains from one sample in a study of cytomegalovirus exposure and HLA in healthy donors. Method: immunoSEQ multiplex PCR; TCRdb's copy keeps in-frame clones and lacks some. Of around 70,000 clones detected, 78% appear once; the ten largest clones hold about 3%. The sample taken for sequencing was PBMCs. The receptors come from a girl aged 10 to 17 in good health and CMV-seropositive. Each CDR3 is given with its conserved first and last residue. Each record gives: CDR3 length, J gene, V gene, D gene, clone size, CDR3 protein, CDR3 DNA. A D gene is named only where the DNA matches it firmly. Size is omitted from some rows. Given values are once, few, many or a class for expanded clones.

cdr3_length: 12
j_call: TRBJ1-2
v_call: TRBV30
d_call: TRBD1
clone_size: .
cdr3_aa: CALTGGGSGYTF
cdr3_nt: TGTGCCTTGACAGGGGGCGGAAGCGGCTACACCTTC

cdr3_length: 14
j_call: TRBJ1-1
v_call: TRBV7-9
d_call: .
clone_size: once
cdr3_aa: CASSSRERGTEAFF
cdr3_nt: TGTGCCAGCAGCTCGCGGGAACGGGGAACTGAAGCTTTCTTT

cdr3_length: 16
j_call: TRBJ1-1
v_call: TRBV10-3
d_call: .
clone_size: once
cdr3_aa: CAISELTRGRGTEAFF
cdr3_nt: TGTGCCATCAGTGAATTAACTCGAGGGCGGGGCACTGAAGCTTTCTTT

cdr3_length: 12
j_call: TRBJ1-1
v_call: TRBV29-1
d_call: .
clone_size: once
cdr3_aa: CSSDSPNTEAFF
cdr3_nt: TGCAGCTCGGACAGCCCGAACACTGAAGCTTTCTTT

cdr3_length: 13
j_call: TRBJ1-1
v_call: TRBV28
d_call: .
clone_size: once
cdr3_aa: CASSAGSRGEAFF
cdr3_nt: TGTGCCAGCAGTGCTGGTTCCCGGGGAGAAGCTTTCTTT

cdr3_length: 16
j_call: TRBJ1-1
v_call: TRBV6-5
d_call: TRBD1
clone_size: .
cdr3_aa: CASSYGQGFENTEAFF
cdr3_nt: TGTGCCAGCAGTTACGGACAGGGGTTCGAGAACACTGAAGCTTTCTTT

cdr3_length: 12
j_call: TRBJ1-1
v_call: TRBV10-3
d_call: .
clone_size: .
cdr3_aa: CATSQENTEAFF
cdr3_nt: TGTGCCACCTCACAGGAGAACACTGAAGCTTTCTTT

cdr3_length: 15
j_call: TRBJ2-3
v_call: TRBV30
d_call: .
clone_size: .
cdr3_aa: CAWSVRSLGTDTQYF
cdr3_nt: TGTGCCTGGAGTGTACGGAGCCTGGGCACAGATACGCAGTATTTT

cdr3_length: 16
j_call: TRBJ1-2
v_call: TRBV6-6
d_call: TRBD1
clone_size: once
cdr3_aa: CASSRIPGQGDYGYTF
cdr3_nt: TGTGCCAGCAGCCGAATTCCGGGACAGGGCGATTATGGCTACACCTTC

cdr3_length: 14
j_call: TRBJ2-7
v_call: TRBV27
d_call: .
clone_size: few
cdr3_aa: CASRPQTSSYEQYF
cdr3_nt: TGTGCCAGCCGCCCGCAAACATCCTCCTACGAGCAGTACTTC

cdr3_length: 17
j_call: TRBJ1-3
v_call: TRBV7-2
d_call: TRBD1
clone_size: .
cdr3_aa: CASSLVGQSFSGNTIYF
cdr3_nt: TGTGCCAGCAGCTTAGTGGGACAGAGTTTCTCTGGAAACACCATATATTTT

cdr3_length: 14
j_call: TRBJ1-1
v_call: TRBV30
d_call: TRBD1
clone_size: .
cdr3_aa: CANFRGRGSTEAFF
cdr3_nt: TGTGCCAACTTCAGGGGGCGCGGCAGCACTGAAGCTTTCTTT

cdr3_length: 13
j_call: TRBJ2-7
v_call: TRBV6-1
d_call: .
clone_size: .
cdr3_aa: CASSEFSGYEQYF
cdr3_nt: TGTGCCAGCAGTGAATTTAGCGGTTACGAGCAGTACTTC

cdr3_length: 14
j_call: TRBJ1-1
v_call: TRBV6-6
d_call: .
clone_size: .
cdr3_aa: CASSYWAMGTEAFF
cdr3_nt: TGTGCCAGCAGTTACTGGGCTATGGGCACTGAAGCTTTCTTT

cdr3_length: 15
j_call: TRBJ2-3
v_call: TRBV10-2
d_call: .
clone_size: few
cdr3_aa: CASSEVALITDTQYF
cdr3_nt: TGCGCCAGCAGTGAGGTAGCACTTATCACAGATACGCAGTATTTT

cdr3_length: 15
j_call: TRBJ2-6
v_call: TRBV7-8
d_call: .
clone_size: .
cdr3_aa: CASSQTGSGANVLTF
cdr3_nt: TGTGCCAGCAGCCAAACAGGGTCTGGGGCCAACGTCCTGACTTTC

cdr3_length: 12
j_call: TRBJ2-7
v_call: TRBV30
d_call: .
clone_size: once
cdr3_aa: CAWRGDSYEQYF
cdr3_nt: TGTGCCTGGAGAGGGGACTCCTACGAGCAGTACTTC

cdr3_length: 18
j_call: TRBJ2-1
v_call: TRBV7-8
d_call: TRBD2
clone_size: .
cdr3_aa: CASSSGLAGGDSYNEQFF
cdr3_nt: TGTGCCAGCAGCTCGGGACTAGCGGGAGGAGACTCCTACAATGAGCAGTTCTTC

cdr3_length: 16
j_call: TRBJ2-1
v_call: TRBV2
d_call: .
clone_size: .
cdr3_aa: CASSEIGGDLYNEQFF
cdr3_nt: TGTGCCAGCAGTGAAATAGGTGGGGACTTGTACAATGAGCAGTTCTTC

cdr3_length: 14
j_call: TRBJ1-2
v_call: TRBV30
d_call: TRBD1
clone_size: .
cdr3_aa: CAWNLGYRGGGYTF
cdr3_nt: TGTGCCTGGAATCTAGGGTACAGGGGGGGAGGCTACACCTTC

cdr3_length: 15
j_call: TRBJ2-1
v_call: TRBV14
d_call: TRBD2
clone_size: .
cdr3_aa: CASSQGTSGGNEQFF
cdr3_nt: TGTGCCAGCAGCCAAGGGACTAGCGGGGGGAATGAGCAGTTCTTC

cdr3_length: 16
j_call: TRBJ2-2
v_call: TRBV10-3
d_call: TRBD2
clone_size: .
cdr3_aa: CAISTGTSGHTGELFF
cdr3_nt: TGTGCCATCAGTACCGGGACTAGCGGACACACCGGGGAGCTGTTTTTT

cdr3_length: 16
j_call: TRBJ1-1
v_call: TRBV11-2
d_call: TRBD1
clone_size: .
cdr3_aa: CASSPAGGEGTPEAFF
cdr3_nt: TGTGCCAGCAGCCCAGCAGGGGGCGAGGGGACCCCGGAAGCTTTCTTT

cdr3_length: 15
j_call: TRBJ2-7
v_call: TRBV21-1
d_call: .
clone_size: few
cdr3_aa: CASSQADMPSYEQYF
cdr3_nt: TGTGCCAGCAGCCAAGCCGACATGCCCTCCTACGAGCAGTACTTC

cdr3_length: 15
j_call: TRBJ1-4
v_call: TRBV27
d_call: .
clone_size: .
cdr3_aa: CASSLFGGAGEKLFF
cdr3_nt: TGTGCCAGCAGTTTATTTGGAGGGGCTGGCGAAAAACTGTTTTTT

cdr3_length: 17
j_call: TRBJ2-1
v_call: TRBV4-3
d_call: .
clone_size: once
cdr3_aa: CASSQDPGWREANEQFF
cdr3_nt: TGCGCCAGCAGCCAAGATCCGGGTTGGAGGGAGGCTAATGAGCAGTTCTTC

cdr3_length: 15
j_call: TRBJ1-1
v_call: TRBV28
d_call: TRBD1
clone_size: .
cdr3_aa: CASGSFGRGQTEAFF
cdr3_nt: TGTGCCAGCGGTTCGTTTGGCAGGGGGCAAACTGAAGCTTTCTTT

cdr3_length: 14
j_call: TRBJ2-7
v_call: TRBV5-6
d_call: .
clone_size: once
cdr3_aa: CASSRAANRREQYF
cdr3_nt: TGTGCCAGCAGCCGCGCGGCGAACCGGAGGGAGCAGTACTTC

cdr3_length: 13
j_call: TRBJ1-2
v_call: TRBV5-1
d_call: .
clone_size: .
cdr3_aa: CASSLEWRGIYTF
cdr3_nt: TGCGCCAGCAGCTTGGAGTGGAGAGGAATCTACACCTTC

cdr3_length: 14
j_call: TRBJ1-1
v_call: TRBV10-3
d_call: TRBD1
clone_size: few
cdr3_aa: CATAGTVGSTEAFF
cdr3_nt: TGTGCCACTGCCGGGACAGTGGGAAGCACTGAAGCTTTCTTT

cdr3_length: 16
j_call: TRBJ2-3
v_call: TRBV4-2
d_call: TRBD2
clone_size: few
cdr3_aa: CASSQAETSGTDTQYF
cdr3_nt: TGTGCCAGCAGCCAGGCCGAGACTAGCGGGACAGATACGCAGTATTTT

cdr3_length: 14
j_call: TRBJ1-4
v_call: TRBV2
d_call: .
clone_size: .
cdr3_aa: CASSATAVTEKLFF
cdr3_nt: TGTGCCAGCAGTGCTACGGCGGTCACTGAAAAACTGTTTTTT

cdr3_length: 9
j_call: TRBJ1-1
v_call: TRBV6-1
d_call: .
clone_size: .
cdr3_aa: CATQIEAFF
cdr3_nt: TGTGCCACGCAGATTGAAGCTTTCTTT

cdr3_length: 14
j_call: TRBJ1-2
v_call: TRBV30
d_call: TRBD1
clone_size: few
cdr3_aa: CAWSLDRGFYGYTF
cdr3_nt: TGTGCCTGGAGTCTGGACAGGGGATTTTATGGCTACACCTTC

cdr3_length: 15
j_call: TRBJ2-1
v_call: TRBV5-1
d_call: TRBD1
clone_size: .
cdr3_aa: CASSFRQGARNEQFF
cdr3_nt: TGCGCCAGCAGCTTTAGACAGGGGGCGCGAAATGAGCAGTTCTTC

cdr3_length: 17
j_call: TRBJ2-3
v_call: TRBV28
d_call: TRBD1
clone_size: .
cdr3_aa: CASIERDRGIFTDTQYF
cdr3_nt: TGTGCCAGCATCGAGCGGGACAGGGGAATTTTCACAGATACGCAGTATTTT

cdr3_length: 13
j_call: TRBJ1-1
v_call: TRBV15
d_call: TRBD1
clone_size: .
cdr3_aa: CATARQGHTEAFF
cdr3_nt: TGTGCCACCGCAAGACAGGGTCACACTGAAGCTTTCTTT

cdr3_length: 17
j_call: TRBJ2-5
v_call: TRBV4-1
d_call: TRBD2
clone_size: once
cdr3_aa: CASSQDRERDYAETQYF
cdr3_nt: TGCGCCAGCAGCCAAGATCGAGAGCGGGACTATGCAGAGACCCAGTACTTC

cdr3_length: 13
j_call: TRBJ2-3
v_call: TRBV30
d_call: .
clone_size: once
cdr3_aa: CAWSELSTDTQYF
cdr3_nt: TGTGCCTGGAGCGAACTAAGCACAGATACGCAGTATTTT

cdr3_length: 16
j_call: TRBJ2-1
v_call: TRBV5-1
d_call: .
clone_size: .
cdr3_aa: CASSLVAGGTYNEQFF
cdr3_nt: TGCGCCAGCAGCTTGGTGGCTGGCGGGACCTACAATGAGCAGTTCTTC

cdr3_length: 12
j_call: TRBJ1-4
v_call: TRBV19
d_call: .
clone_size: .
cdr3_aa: CASSTTREKLFF
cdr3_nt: TGTGCCAGTAGTACCACGAGGGAAAAACTGTTTTTT

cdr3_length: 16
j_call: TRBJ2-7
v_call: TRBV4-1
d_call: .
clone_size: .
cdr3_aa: CASSLDPGGSFYEQYF
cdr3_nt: TGCGCCAGCAGCTTAGATCCGGGGGGCTCCTTCTACGAGCAGTACTTC

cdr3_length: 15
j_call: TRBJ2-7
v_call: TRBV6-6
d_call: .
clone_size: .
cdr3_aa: CASSTPQGGNYEQYF
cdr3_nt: TGTGCCAGCAGTACACCCCAGGGCGGGAACTACGAGCAGTACTTC

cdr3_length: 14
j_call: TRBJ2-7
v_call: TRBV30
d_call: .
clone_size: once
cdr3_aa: CAWSVGDTVYEQYF
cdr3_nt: TGTGCCTGGAGTGTAGGGGACACAGTCTACGAGCAGTACTTC

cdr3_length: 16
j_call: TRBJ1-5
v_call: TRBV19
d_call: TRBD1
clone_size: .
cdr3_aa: CASSRDRPVGNQPQHF
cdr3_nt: TGTGCCAGTAGCCGGGACAGGCCGGTAGGCAATCAGCCCCAGCATTTT

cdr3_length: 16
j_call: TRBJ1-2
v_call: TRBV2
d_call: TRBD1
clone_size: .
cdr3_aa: CASSDVRGQGALGYTF
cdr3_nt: TGTGCCAGCAGTGACGTAAGAGGACAGGGGGCGCTTGGCTACACCTTC

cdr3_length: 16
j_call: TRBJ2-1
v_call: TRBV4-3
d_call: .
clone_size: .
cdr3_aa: CASSQALDWTYNEQFF
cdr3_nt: TGCGCCAGCAGCCAAGCTCTGGACTGGACTTACAATGAGCAGTTCTTC

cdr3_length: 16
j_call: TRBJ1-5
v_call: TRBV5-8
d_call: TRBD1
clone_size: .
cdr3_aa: CASSLWTGYSNQPQHF
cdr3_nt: TGTGCCAGCAGCCTTTGGACAGGTTATAGCAATCAGCCCCAGCATTTT

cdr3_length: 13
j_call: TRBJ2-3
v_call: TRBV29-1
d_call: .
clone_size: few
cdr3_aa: CSGSHSSTDTQYF
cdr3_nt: TGCAGTGGTAGTCACTCTAGCACAGATACGCAGTATTTT

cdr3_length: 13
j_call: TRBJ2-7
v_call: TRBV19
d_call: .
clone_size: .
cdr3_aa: CASSIVGAYEQYF
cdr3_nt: TGTGCCAGTAGTATAGTCGGGGCCTACGAGCAGTACTTC